Listed below are T cell receptor beta chains from one sample, sequenced in a study of T cell repertoires in cytomegalovirus infection. TCRdb analysed the reads with MiXCR anew, one entry per CDR3 protein. The sample contains hundreds of thousands of distinct CDR3 sequences, roughly 28% of which appear only once. Which antigens these TCRs recognize remains unknown. The source was cultured PBMCs, collected from culture after CMV antigen stimulation. Every receptor here comes from a human donor in good health (CMV status not recorded). Some clones in this sample may be carry-over from other donors' samples. Both conserved end residues are part of each CDR3. The D gene is left open where the match is weak. Only part of the rows carry a size: once, few, many, or a class if the clone is expanded.

V gene: TRBV27; D gene: .; J gene: TRBJ1-5; clone size: few; CDR3 protein: CASSLSIGDRNQPQHF; CDR3 DNA: TGTGCCAGCAGTTTATCGATAGGGGACCGCAATCAGCCCCAGCATTTT
V gene: TRBV11-2; D gene: TRBD1; J gene: TRBJ2-7; clone size: few; CDR3 protein: CASSLGGTDSYEQYF; CDR3 DNA: TGTGCCAGCAGCTTAGGAGGGACAGACTCCTACGAGCAGTACTTC
V gene: TRBV3-1; D gene: .; J gene: TRBJ2-1; clone size: .; CDR3 protein: CASSQGVQSEQFF; CDR3 DNA: TGTGCCAGCAGCCAAGGGGTCCAGAGTGAGCAGTTCTTC
V gene: TRBV28; D gene: .; J gene: TRBJ1-5; clone size: .; CDR3 protein: CASSLWKYQPQHF; CDR3 DNA: TGTGCCAGCAGTTTATGGAAATATCAGCCCCAGCATTTT
V gene: TRBV7-9; D gene: TRBD2; J gene: TRBJ2-1; clone size: .; CDR3 protein: CASSFTSGVYNEQFF; CDR3 DNA: TGTGCCAGCAGCTTTACTAGCGGGGTTTACAATGAGCAGTTCTTC
V gene: TRBV3-1; D gene: TRBD1; J gene: TRBJ2-4; clone size: .; CDR3 protein: CASSQDRQGVLAKNIQYF; CDR3 DNA: TGTGCCAGCAGCCAAGATCGTCAGGGGGTCCTAGCCAAAAACATTCAGTACTTC
V gene: TRBV28; D gene: .; J gene: TRBJ1-2; clone size: .; CDR3 protein: CASRVPGDYGYTF; CDR3 DNA: TGTGCCAGCAGGGTACCAGGGGACTATGGCTACACCTTC
V gene: TRBV27; D gene: .; J gene: TRBJ1-6; clone size: once; CDR3 protein: CASSLSSGGSPLHF; CDR3 DNA: TGTGCCAGCAGTTTATCGTCCGGGGGTTCACCCCTCCACTTT
V gene: TRBV7-3; D gene: TRBD2; J gene: TRBJ2-2; clone size: .; CDR3 protein: CASSLMLAGVNTGELFF; CDR3 DNA: TGTGCCAGCAGCTTAATGCTAGCGGGAGTGAACACCGGGGAGCTGTTTTTT
V gene: TRBV7-9; D gene: .; J gene: TRBJ2-5; clone size: few; CDR3 protein: CASSLTGGIIVLETQYF; CDR3 DNA: TGTGCCAGCAGCTTAACCGGGGGAATTATAGTGCTGGAGACCCAGTACTTC
V gene: TRBV19; D gene: .; J gene: TRBJ2-1; clone size: .; CDR3 protein: CASSILRGSSYNEQFF; CDR3 DNA: TGTGCCAGTAGTATTCTCCGGGGCAGCTCCTACAATGAGCAGTTCTTC
V gene: TRBV12-3/TRBV12-4; D gene: TRBD2; J gene: TRBJ2-5; clone size: .; CDR3 protein: CASSWSGSTSFAQYF; CDR3 DNA: TGTGCCAGCAGTTGGAGCGGGAGCACCTCCTTCGCCCAGTACTTC
V gene: TRBV28; D gene: .; J gene: TRBJ1-3; clone size: .; CDR3 protein: CASSLAKSISGNTIYF; CDR3 DNA: TGTGCCAGCAGTTTGGCCAAATCGATCTCTGGAAACACCATATATTTT
V gene: TRBV20-1; D gene: TRBD2; J gene: TRBJ2-1; clone size: few; CDR3 protein: CSAEKWVAGGHEQFF; CDR3 DNA: TGCAGTGCTGAGAAATGGGTAGCGGGAGGGCATGAGCAGTTCTTC
V gene: TRBV13; D gene: TRBD1; J gene: TRBJ2-3; clone size: .; CDR3 protein: CASSTPTGSDTQYF; CDR3 DNA: TGTGCCAGCAGCACCCCGACAGGGTCAGATACGCAGTATTTT
V gene: TRBV28; D gene: TRBD2; J gene: TRBJ2-3; clone size: few; CDR3 protein: CASSAPGLGSDTQYF; CDR3 DNA: TGTGCCAGCAGTGCCCCGGGACTAGGGTCTGATACGCAGTATTTT
V gene: TRBV18; D gene: .; J gene: TRBJ2-2; clone size: .; CDR3 protein: CASSPSVSGELFF; CDR3 DNA: TGTGCCAGCTCACCATCAGTGTCCGGGGAGCTGTTTTTT
V gene: TRBV12-3/TRBV12-4; D gene: .; J gene: TRBJ2-3; clone size: few; CDR3 protein: CASMGESTDTQYF; CDR3 DNA: TGTGCCAGCATGGGGGAGAGCACAGATACGCAGTATTTT
V gene: TRBV7-2; D gene: .; J gene: TRBJ2-1; clone size: few; CDR3 protein: CASSLVLQGYNEQFF; CDR3 DNA: TGTGCCAGCAGCTTAGTACTCCAGGGTTACAATGAGCAGTTCTTC
V gene: TRBV7-3; D gene: TRBD2; J gene: TRBJ2-1; clone size: .; CDR3 protein: CASSLGGLAGNEQFF; CDR3 DNA: TGTGCCAGCAGCTTAGGAGGACTAGCGGGGAATGAGCAGTTCTTC
V gene: TRBV7-8; D gene: .; J gene: TRBJ2-1; clone size: .; CDR3 protein: CASSSPLWQFGLQDEQFF; CDR3 DNA: TGTGCCAGCAGCTCCCCATTATGGCAGTTCGGATTACAGGATGAGCAGTTCTTC
V gene: TRBV2; D gene: .; J gene: TRBJ1-5; clone size: .; CDR3 protein: CASSAGMSNQPQHF; CDR3 DNA: TGTGCCAGCAGTGCGGGGATGAGCAATCAGCCCCAGCATTTT
V gene: TRBV27; D gene: .; J gene: TRBJ2-1; clone size: .; CDR3 protein: CASSSSGTLISYNEQFF; CDR3 DNA: TGTGCCAGCAGTTCCTCCGGGACCCTTATATCCTACAATGAGCAGTTCTTC
V gene: TRBV6-1; D gene: .; J gene: TRBJ1-3; clone size: .; CDR3 protein: CASKKGPGNTIYF; CDR3 DNA: TGTGCCAGCAAGAAGGGGCCTGGAAACACCATATATTTT
V gene: TRBV28; D gene: .; J gene: TRBJ1-3; clone size: many; CDR3 protein: CAAYRGPGNTIYF; CDR3 DNA: TGTGCCGCTTACCGGGGCCCTGGAAACACCATATATTTT
V gene: TRBV7-9; D gene: TRBD2; J gene: TRBJ2-2; clone size: .; CDR3 protein: CASSFRGGPSTGELFF; CDR3 DNA: TGTGCCAGCAGCTTTCGGGGGGGGCCAAGCACCGGGGAGCTGTTTTTT
V gene: TRBV24-1; D gene: .; J gene: TRBJ1-1; clone size: .; CDR3 protein: CATSDLEKNTEAFF; CDR3 DNA: TGTGCCACCAGTGATCTAGAGAAAAACACTGAAGCTTTCTTT
V gene: TRBV20-1; D gene: TRBD1; J gene: TRBJ1-1; clone size: few; CDR3 protein: CSASYQGQMNTEAFF; CDR3 DNA: TGCAGTGCTAGTTACCAGGGACAGATGAACACTGAAGCTTTCTTT
V gene: TRBV7-2; D gene: .; J gene: TRBJ2-7; clone size: .; CDR3 protein: CASSSLEGQPYEQYF; CDR3 DNA: TGTGCCAGCAGCTCCCTAGAGGGACAACCCTACGAGCAGTACTTC
V gene: TRBV11-1; D gene: .; J gene: TRBJ2-2; clone size: many; CDR3 protein: CASSPSLNTGELFF; CDR3 DNA: TGTGCCAGCAGCCCCAGCCTGAACACCGGGGAGCTGTTTTTT
V gene: TRBV6-2/TRBV6-3; D gene: TRBD2; J gene: TRBJ2-3; clone size: .; CDR3 protein: CASSRTSLPDTQYF; CDR3 DNA: TGTGCCAGCAGTCGGACTAGCCTCCCAGATACGCAGTATTTT
V gene: TRBV9; D gene: TRBD1; J gene: TRBJ1-2; clone size: .; CDR3 protein: CASSASGTAFSNYGYTF; CDR3 DNA: TGTGCCAGCAGCGCTTCCGGGACAGCCTTCTCTAACTATGGCTACACCTTC
V gene: TRBV6-8; D gene: TRBD1; J gene: TRBJ2-5; clone size: .; CDR3 protein: CASNVDREGTQYF; CDR3 DNA: TGTGCCAGCAACGTTGACAGGGAAGGGACCCAGTACTTC
V gene: TRBV3-1; D gene: TRBD2; J gene: TRBJ2-5; clone size: .; CDR3 protein: CASSQPGLADQETQYF; CDR3 DNA: TGTGCCAGCAGCCAACCGGGACTAGCGGACCAAGAGACCCAGTACTTC
V gene: TRBV20-1; D gene: TRBD2; J gene: TRBJ2-7; clone size: .; CDR3 protein: CSARDRTSGIYEQYF; CDR3 DNA: TGCAGTGCTAGAGATCGGACTAGCGGAATCTACGAGCAGTACTTC
V gene: TRBV4-1; D gene: TRBD1; J gene: TRBJ1-4; clone size: .; CDR3 protein: CASSRNRDSKKKLFF; CDR3 DNA: TGCGCCAGCAGCCGTAACCGGGACAGTAAAAAAAAACTGTTTTTT
V gene: TRBV12-5; D gene: TRBD1; J gene: TRBJ1-2; clone size: .; CDR3 protein: CASGSTDRENYGYTF; CDR3 DNA: TGTGCTAGTGGTTCGACCGACAGGGAAAACTATGGCTACACCTTC
V gene: TRBV6-2/TRBV6-3; D gene: .; J gene: TRBJ2-7; clone size: few; CDR3 protein: CASSYSPGSDEQYF; CDR3 DNA: TGTGCCAGCAGTTACTCCCCAGGTTCCGACGAGCAGTACTTC